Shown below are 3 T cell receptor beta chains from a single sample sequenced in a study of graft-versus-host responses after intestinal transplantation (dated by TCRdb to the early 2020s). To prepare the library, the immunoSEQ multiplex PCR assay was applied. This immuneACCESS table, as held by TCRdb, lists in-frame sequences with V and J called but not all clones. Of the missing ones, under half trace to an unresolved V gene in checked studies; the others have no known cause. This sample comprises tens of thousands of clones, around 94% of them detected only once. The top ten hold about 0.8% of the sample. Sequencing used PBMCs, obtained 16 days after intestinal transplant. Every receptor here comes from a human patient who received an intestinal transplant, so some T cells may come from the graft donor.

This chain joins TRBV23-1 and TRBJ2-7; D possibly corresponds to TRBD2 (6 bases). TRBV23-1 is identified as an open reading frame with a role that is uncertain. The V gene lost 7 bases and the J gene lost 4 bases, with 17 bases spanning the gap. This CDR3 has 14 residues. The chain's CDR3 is CASTPGGVAYEQYF. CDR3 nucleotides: TGCGCCAGCACCCCCGGGGGAGTCGCGTACGAGCAGTACTTC.

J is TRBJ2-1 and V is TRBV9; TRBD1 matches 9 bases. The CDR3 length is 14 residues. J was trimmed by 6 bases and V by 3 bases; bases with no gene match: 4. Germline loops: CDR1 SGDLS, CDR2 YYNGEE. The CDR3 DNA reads TGTGCCAGCAGCGGTTGGACAGGGGTCAATGAGCAGTTCTTC. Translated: CASSGWTGVNEQFF.

As DNA, the CDR3 is TGTGCCAGCAGCCTACAGGGGTTTGGTGATGAGCAGTTCTTC. It codes for CASSLQGFGDEQFF. The V and J genes are TRBV6-5 and TRBJ2-1; TRBD1 matches 7 bases. CDR1 and CDR2 from the germline V gene are MNHEY and SVGAGI. The ends lost 6 bases at V and 8 bases at J; junction bases unmatched: 10. CDR3 length equals 14 residues.